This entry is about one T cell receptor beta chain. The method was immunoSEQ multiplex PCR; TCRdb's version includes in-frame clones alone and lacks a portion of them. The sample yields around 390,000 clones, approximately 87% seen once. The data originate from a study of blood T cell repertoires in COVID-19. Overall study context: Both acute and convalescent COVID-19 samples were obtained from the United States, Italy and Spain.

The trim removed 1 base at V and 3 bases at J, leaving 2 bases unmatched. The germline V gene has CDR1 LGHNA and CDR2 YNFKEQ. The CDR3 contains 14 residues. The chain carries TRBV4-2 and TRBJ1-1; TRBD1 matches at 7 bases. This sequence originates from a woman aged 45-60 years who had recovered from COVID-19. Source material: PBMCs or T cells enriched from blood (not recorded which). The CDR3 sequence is CASSQARGDTEAFF. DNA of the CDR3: TGTGCCAGCAGCCAAGCCAGGGGGGACACTGAAGCTTTCTTT.